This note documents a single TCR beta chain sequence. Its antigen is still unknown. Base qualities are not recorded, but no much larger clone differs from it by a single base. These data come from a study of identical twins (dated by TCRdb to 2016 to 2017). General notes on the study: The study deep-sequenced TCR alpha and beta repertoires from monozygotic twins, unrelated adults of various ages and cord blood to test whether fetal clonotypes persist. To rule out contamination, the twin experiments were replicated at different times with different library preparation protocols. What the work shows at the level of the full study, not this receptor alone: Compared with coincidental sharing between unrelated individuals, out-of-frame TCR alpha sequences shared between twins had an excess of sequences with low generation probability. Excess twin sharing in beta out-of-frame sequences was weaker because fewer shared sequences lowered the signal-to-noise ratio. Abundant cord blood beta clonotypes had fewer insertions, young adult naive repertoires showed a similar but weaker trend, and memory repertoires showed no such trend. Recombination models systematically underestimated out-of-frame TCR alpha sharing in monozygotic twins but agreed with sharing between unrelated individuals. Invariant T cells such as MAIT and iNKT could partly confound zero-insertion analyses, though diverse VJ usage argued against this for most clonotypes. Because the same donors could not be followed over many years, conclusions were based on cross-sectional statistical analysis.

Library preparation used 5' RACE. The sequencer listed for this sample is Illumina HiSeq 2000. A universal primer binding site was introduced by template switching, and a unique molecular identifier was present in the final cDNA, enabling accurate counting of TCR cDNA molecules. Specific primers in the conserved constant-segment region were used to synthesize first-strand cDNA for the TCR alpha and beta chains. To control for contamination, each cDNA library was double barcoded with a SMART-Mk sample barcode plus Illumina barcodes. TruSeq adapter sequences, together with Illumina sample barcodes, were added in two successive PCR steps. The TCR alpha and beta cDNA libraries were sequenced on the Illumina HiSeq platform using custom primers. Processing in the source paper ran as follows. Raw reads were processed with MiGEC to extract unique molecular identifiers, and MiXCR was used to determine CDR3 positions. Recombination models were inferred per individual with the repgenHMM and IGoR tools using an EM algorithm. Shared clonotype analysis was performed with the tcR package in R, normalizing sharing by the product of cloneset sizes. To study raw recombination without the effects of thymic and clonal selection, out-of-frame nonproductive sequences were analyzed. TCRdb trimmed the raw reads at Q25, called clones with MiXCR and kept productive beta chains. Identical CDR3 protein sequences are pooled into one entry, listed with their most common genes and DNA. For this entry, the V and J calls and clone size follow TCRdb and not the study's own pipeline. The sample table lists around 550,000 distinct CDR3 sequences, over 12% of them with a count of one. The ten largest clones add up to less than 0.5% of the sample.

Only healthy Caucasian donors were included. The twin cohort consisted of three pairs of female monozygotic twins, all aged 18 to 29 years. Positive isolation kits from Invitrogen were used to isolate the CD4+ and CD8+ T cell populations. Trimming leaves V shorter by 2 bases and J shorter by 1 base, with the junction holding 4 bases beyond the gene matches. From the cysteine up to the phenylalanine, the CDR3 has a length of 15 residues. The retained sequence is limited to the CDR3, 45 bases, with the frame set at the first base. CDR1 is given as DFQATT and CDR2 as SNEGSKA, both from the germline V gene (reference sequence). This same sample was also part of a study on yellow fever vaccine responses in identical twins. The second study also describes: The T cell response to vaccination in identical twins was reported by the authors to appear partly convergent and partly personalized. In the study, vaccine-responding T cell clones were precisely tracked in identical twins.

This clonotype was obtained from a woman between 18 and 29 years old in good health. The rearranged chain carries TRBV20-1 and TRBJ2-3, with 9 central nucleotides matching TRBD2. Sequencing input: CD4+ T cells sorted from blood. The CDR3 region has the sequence CSARSQRGGTDTQYF. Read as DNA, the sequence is TGCAGTGCTAGATCCCAGCGGGGGGGCACAGATACGCAGTATTTT.